These 22 T cell receptor beta chains came from one sample sequenced in a study of OX40 agonist ivuxolimab in advanced cancers. Library prep was done by the immunoSEQ multiplex PCR assay. In its TCRdb copy, this immuneACCESS table keeps in-frame sequences only and misses some clones. Where compared with another copy, unresolved V genes explain less than half of these, and the others have no known cause. For this sample the table gives roughly 64,000 clones, of which 84% were detected only once. The ten largest clones add up to 9.8% of the sample. Sequencing used CD4+ or CD8+ T cells sorted from blood, obtained in a trial of the OX40 agonist ivuxolimab. The receptors come from an adult with an advanced solid tumor such as melanoma, head and neck, liver or kidney cancer.

On this clone itself: Different DNA sequences within this sample yield the same CDR3. V usage is TRBV5-1 and J usage is TRBJ2-3; D remains unclear. Germline V gene data show CDR1 as SGHRS and CDR2 as YFSETQ. V lost 0 bases to trimming and J lost 2 bases, with 4 bases between them. CDR3 length: 13 residues. CDR3 in amino acids: CASSLESTDTQYF. CDR3 DNA sequence: TGCGCCAGCAGCTTGGAGTCCACAGATACGCAGTATTTT. Full variable domain (missing parts from reference TRBV5-1 and TRBJ2-3): KAGVTQTPRYLIKTRGQQVTLSCSPISGHRSVSWYQQTPGQGLQFLFEYFSETQRNKGNFPGRFSGRQFSNSRSEMNVSTLELGDSALYLCASSLESTDTQYFGPGTRLTVL.

The J gene is TRBJ2-3, the V gene TRBV7-8, with 9 positions matching TRBD1. CDR3 length: 14 residues. Germline CDR1 is SGHVS and CDR2 is FQNEAQ. Trimming cost V 4 bases and J 1 base; bases outside gene matches: 0. CDR3 region: CASSWDRGTDTQYF. The CDR3 DNA reads as TGTGCCAGCAGCTGGGACAGGGGCACAGATACGCAGTATTTT.

This CDR3 reads CASSVLSGLDLLNTEAFF. In DNA, the CDR3 is TGTGCCAGCAGTGTCCTCTCAGGGCTTGACCTTCTGAACACTGAAGCTTTCTTT. V and J are TRBV28 and TRBJ1-1; D is possibly TRBD1 (5 bases). Germline assignment: CDR1 MDHEN and CDR2 SYDVKM. The CDR3 sequence is 18 residues long. The V and J ends lost 5 bases and 0 bases respectively, with 22 bases between them.

The CDR3 bases are TGTGCCAGCAGCCGGGACACAGACACTGAAGCTTTCTTT. Protein product: CASSRDTDTEAFF. The rearrangement links TRBV13 to TRBJ1-1, with a possible D match to TRBD1 (6 bases). Trimming took 5 bases from V and 3 from J, leaving 10 bases between them. Germline V gives CDR1 PRHDT, CDR2 FYEKMQ (reference sequence). This CDR3 comprises 13 residues.

The table lists this clone with a count of one. This chain joins TRBV28 and TRBJ1-2; D unresolved. This CDR3 comprises 12 residues. Germline loops: CDR1 MDHEN, CDR2 SYDVKM. V shed 3 bases and J shed 4 bases, with 6 bases lying between them. The CDR3 is CASSFTVYGYTF. The CDR3 DNA reads as TGTGCCAGCAGTTTCACCGTCTATGGCTACACCTTC.

The chain employs TRBV7-9 and TRBJ1-1; 8 bases fit TRBD1. Germline lookup yields CDR1 SEHNR and CDR2 FQNEAQ (reference sequence). The V and J ends lost 0 bases and 8 bases, in that order; junction bases with no gene match: 5. The CDR3 spans 14 residues. CDR3 loop: CASSLARGQGEAFF. The CDR3 DNA is TGTGCCAGCAGCTTAGCGCGAGGACAGGGAGAAGCTTTCTTT.

V and J are TRBV9 and TRBJ1-2, with TRBD1 matching over 7 bases. CDR1 is SGDLS, CDR2 YYNGEE, per germline. The V and J ends lost 2 bases and 4 bases, in that order; junction bases with no gene match: 2. This CDR3 spans 13 amino acids. The CDR3, as DNA: TGTGCCAGCAGCGTGGGACAGACCTATGGCTACACCTTC. Translation gives CASSVGQTYGYTF.

The chain couples TRBV9 to TRBJ1-6; 7 bases align to TRBD1. CDR1 is SGDLS and CDR2 is YYNGEE in the germline V gene. The V gene end was trimmed by 4 bases and the J gene end by 7 bases; junction bases not matched to a gene: 11. There are 16 residues in the CDR3. This CDR3 reads CASSLGGGGVNSPLHF. The CDR3, as DNA: TGTGCCAGCAGCCTCGGTGGAGGGGGCGTGAATTCACCCCTCCACTTT.

This chain connects TRBV7-3 to TRBJ2-1; possibly TRBD2 for D (5 bases). Germline values: CDR1 SGHTA, CDR2 FQGTGA. The CDR3 contains 14 residues. Deletions cut 3 bases from V and 5 bases from J, with 11 bases between. The CDR3 loop reads CASSFQYGDNEQFF. CDR3 DNA sequence: TGTGCCAGCAGCTTCCAGTACGGGGACAATGAGCAGTTCTTC.

The gene calls are TRBV27 and TRBJ2-1; no reliable D call. The germline V gene encodes CDR1 MNHEY and CDR2 SMNVEV (reference sequence). V was cut by 3 bases and J by 0 bases, with 12 bases left in between. CDR3 length: 16 amino acids. This CDR3 reads CASSFHGRRSYNEQFF. CDR3 nucleotide sequence: TGTGCCAGCAGTTTTCACGGACGGCGCTCCTACAATGAGCAGTTCTTC.

V is TRBV18 and J is TRBJ2-7; maybe TRBD1 (6 bases). Germline V gene sequence: CDR1 KGHSH, CDR2 LQKENI. The CDR3 runs to 18 residues. V lost 2 bases and J lost 7, with 27 bases in between. This chain's CDR3 is CASSPFRIGQRQGGEQYF. The CDR3 DNA sequence: TGTGCCAGCTCACCATTCCGGATTGGACAGCGGCAAGGGGGAGAGCAGTACTTC.

The rearrangement links TRBV19 to TRBJ1-5, with a tentative D call TRBD1 (5 bases). From germline, CDR1 is LNHDA and CDR2 SQIVND (reference sequence). The CDR3 covers 17 residues. V was trimmed by 2 bases and J by 3 bases, leaving 17 bases between them. The CDR3 DNA is TGTGCCAGTAGTATATTAAACCGGGGGACGTTCAATCAGCCCCAGCATTTT. Protein: CASSILNRGTFNQPQHF.

This chain links TRBV7-6 with TRBJ2-6; D is unresolved. The CDR3 has 16 amino acids. Between the trimmed V and J ends, which lost 3 bases and 0 bases, there was a span of 9 bases. CDR1 and CDR2 from the germline V gene are SGHVS and FNYEAQ. The CDR3 DNA is TGTGCCAGCAGCTTGTCAGGTGCCTCTGGGGCCAACGTCCTGACTTTC. This sequence encodes CASSLSGASGANVLTF.

The chain joins TRBV30 to TRBJ2-2, with D perhaps TRBD1 (5 bases). Trimming removed 3 bases at V and 0 bases at J, with 14 bases between. The CDR3 extends over 16 amino acids. CDR1 is GTSNPN, CDR2 SVGIG, per germline (reference sequence). The DNA of the CDR3 is TGTGCCTGGAGCCCATGGGGCAGAGCGAACACCGGGGAGCTGTTTTTT. Translating it yields CAWSPWGRANTGELFF.

V usage is TRBV27 and J usage is TRBJ1-6; 11 bases are shared with TRBD1. CDR1 and CDR2 from the germline V gene are MNHEY and SMNVEV (reference sequence). The CDR3 is made up of 14 amino acids. J was trimmed by 10 bases and V by 8 bases; bases with no gene match: 7. Here the CDR3 DNA reads TGTGCCAGCGGGACAGGGGGGCTGGGGTCACCCCTCCACTTT. Translation gives CASGTGGLGSPLHF.

The V and J genes are TRBV27 and TRBJ2-7, with 9 bases lining up with TRBD1. The CDR3 contains 18 residues. The germline gives CDR1 MNHEY, CDR2 SMNVEV (reference sequence). The ends lost 6 bases at V and 2 bases at J; junction bases unmatched: 17. CDR3: CASSTLGTGPTLPYEQYF. DNA of the CDR3: TGTGCCAGCAGCACTCTTGGGACAGGGCCCACACTCCCCTACGAGCAGTACTTC.

The chain joins TRBV18 to TRBJ2-1; tentatively, D is TRBD1 (5 bases). Trimming stripped 5 bases from V and 8 bases from J, with 7 bases between. Looked up from germline, CDR1 is KGHSH and CDR2 is LQKENI. This CDR3 has 11 residues. CDR3 DNA sequence: TGTGCCAGCTCAATAGGGGATGAGCAGTTCTTC. Amino acids: CASSIGDEQFF.

This chain connects TRBV30 to TRBJ1-5; 8 positions agree with TRBD1. Germline V CDR1 and CDR2: GTSNPN, SVGIG (reference sequence). The V and J ends lost 1 base and 5 bases, in that order; junction bases with no gene match: 7. The CDR3 is 15 residues long. This chain's CDR3 is CAWSARDRGYQPQHF. The DNA for the CDR3 is TGTGCCTGGAGTGCCCGAGACAGGGGATATCAGCCCCAGCATTTT.

This clone was seen only once. The chain has TRBV10-3 and TRBJ1-3; maybe TRBD1 (5 bases). This CDR3 has 14 residues. V dropped 5 bases and J dropped 3 bases, with 11 bases sitting between them. Per the germline V gene, CDR1 is ENHRY and CDR2 is SYGVKD. As DNA, the CDR3 is TGTGCCATCAGTCCCGGGGGTGGTGGAAACACCATATATTTT. Translated, it gives CAISPGGGGNTIYF.

The V gene is TRBV7-2, the J gene TRBJ2-3; D unclear. The CDR3 loop spans 13 amino acids. Looked up from germline, CDR1 is SGHTA and CDR2 is FQGNSA. Trimming pared 5 bases from V and 3 bases from J, leaving 9 bases between. CDR3 nucleotide sequence: TGTGCCAGCAGCCTCGGGTGGACAGATACGCAGTATTTT. This translates into CASSLGWTDTQYF.

The chain has TRBV5-1 and TRBJ2-7, with no clear D. Germline CDR1 SGHRS, CDR2 YFSETQ. V lost 0 bases and J 3 bases, leaving 7 bases between the germline ends. The CDR3 is 13 amino acids. The CDR3 spells CASSLVQNYEQYF. DNA for the CDR3: TGCGCCAGCAGCTTGGTACAGAACTACGAGCAGTACTTC.

The chain recombines TRBV27 with TRBJ1-5, with a tentative D call TRBD1 (6 bases). This CDR3 region has 16 residues. Germline V gene lookup returns CDR1 MNHEY and CDR2 SMNVEV (reference sequence). V was shortened by 4 bases and J by 6 bases, with 19 bases between the two germline ends. The CDR3 coding sequence is TGTGCCAGCAGTTCGGGGAAGCGGGGCAGGGGTCAGCCCCAGCATTTT. It specifies CASSSGKRGRGQPQHF.